This entry lists 27 T cell receptor beta chains sequenced from one sample in a study of T cells after somatic rescue of genetic block. Sequencing was performed with immunoSEQ multiplex PCR; in TCRdb, only in-frame clones are kept and a portion is missing. The sample lists roughly 7,000 clones, about 80% occurring once. Sequenced input: peripheral blood mononuclear cells (PBMCs). These receptors all stem from a boy aged 5-17 years.

The chain combines TRBV9 with TRBJ1-6, with unresolved D. Germline loops: CDR1 SGDLS, CDR2 YYNGEE. The CDR3 contains 17 residues. V lost 4 bases to trimming and J lost 8 bases, with 22 bases between them. The CDR3 sequence: CASSPTSGGIRDSPLHF. The CDR3 DNA sequence: TGTGCCAGCAGCCCAACTTCGGGCGGCATAAGAGATTCACCCCTCCACTTT.

This clone appeared a few times. This chain links TRBV11-2 with TRBJ2-7; possible D gene TRBD2, 5 bases. V was shortened by 5 bases and J by 7 bases, with 18 bases between the two germline ends. Germline CDR1 and CDR2: SGHAT and FQNNGV. The CDR3 is made up of 14 amino acids. The CDR3 DNA follows: TGTGCCAGCAGCCCAGGAGGCAACCTTGGGGAGCAGTACTTC. It codes for CASSPGGNLGEQYF.

The chain links TRBV7-9 to TRBJ2-7; D gene uncertain. There are 15 residues in the CDR3. Trimming removed 4 bases at V and 2 bases at J, with 15 bases between. From germline, CDR1 is SEHNR and CDR2 FQNEAQ (reference sequence). CDR3 region: CASSSEDGRAYEQYF. The DNA for the CDR3 is TGTGCCAGCAGCTCAGAGGACGGCCGGGCCTACGAGCAGTACTTC.

The rearrangement joins TRBV28 to TRBJ1-5; the match to TRBD1 covers 8 bases. This CDR3 comprises 15 residues. Per germline, CDR1 MDHEN and CDR2 SYDVKM. V shed 6 bases, J shed 1 base, and the junction held 5 bases outside the gene matches. CDR3 nucleotide sequence: TGTGCCAGCAGCCGGAACAGGGGGAGCAATCAGCCCCAGCATTTT. It translates to CASSRNRGSNQPQHF.

The chain combines TRBV5-1 with TRBJ1-1; perhaps TRBD1 as D (6 bases). This CDR3 region has 14 residues. Germline CDR1 SGHRS, CDR2 YFSETQ. V gave up 4 bases and J gave up 2 bases, with 12 bases separating them. The CDR3 protein is CASSTGHSNTEAFF. The CDR3 coding sequence is TGCGCCAGCAGCACGGGACACTCAAACACTGAAGCTTTCTTT.

This clone is medium-sized within its sample. The chain joins TRBV7-3 to TRBJ1-1, with a weak D call TRBD1 (5 bases). CDR3 size: 14 residues. V lost 0 bases and J lost 1, with 6 bases in between. CDR1 is SGHTA and CDR2 is FQGTGA in the germline V gene. For the CDR3, the DNA is TGTGCCAGCAGCTTAACGGGGCAGAACACTGAAGCTTTCTTT. As protein: CASSLTGQNTEAFF.

V and J are TRBV2 and TRBJ1-1; D gene unclear. V gave up 6 bases and J gave up 7 bases, with 15 bases separating them. Germline assignment: CDR1 SNHLY and CDR2 FYNNEI. There are 13 residues in the CDR3. CDR3 residues: CASRVVRELEAFF. DNA of the CDR3: TGTGCCAGCAGGGTAGTCCGCGAGCTTGAAGCTTTCTTT.

This clone was found a few times. The J gene is TRBJ2-1, the V gene TRBV7-9; D not certain. This CDR3 has 15 amino acids. Trimming removed 5 bases at V and 3 bases at J, with 14 bases between. Germline lookup yields CDR1 SEHNR and CDR2 FQNEAQ (reference sequence). CDR3 sequence (DNA): TGTGCCAGCAGCCCCGGCGGCGGAGTCTACAATGAGCAGTTCTTC. This codes for CASSPGGGVYNEQFF.

This clone was seen a single time. The V call is TRBV4-2, the J call TRBJ2-5; 7 bases fit TRBD2. Germline lookup yields CDR1 LGHNA and CDR2 YNFKEQ. V shed 0 bases, J shed 5 bases, and the junction held 6 bases outside the gene matches. There are 15 residues in the CDR3. This CDR3 reads CASSQEGGGLETQYF. The CDR3, as DNA: TGTGCCAGCAGCCAAGAGGGGGGGGGACTGGAGACCCAGTACTTC.

This chain joins TRBV7-8 and TRBJ1-2; D remains unclear. V was clipped by 5 bases and J by 3 bases, with 16 bases between them. This CDR3 comprises 15 residues. Germline CDR1 is SGHVS and CDR2 is FQNEAQ. CDR3 DNA sequence: TGTGCCAGCAGCCCTTCATCCAGCGGGGACTATGGCTACACCTTC. Translated: CASSPSSSGDYGYTF.

The chain combines TRBV7-2 with TRBJ1-2, with D unresolved. Trimming cost V 1 base and J 8 bases, with 17 bases left between them. From germline, CDR1 is SGHTA and CDR2 FQGNSA. The CDR3 length is 15 residues. The CDR3 protein is CASSLVYDISGGYTF. The CDR3 DNA is TGTGCCAGCAGCTTAGTGTACGACATTTCGGGCGGCTACACCTTC.

The chain recombines TRBV5-1 with TRBJ1-6; D may be TRBD1 (5 bases). From germline, CDR1 is SGHRS and CDR2 YFSETQ. The CDR3 is 16 amino acids. Trimming pared 0 bases from V and 6 bases from J, leaving 13 bases between. This CDR3 is CASSLVPTVSNSPLHF. In DNA form, the CDR3 reads TGCGCCAGCAGCTTGGTACCGACAGTCTCTAATTCACCCCTCCACTTT.

The gene calls are TRBV5-1 and TRBJ2-1; D remains ambiguous. The CDR3 is 13 residues long. The germline gives CDR1 SGHRS, CDR2 YFSETQ. V dropped 10 bases and J dropped 5 bases, with 16 bases sitting between them. In DNA form, the CDR3 reads TGCGCCCCTAAGAGGCGGCGTAACAATGAGCAGTTCTTC. Translated: CAPKRRRNNEQFF. The full variable domain, in which reference TRBV5-1 and TRBJ2-1 provide the parts outside the CDR3, is KAGVTQTPRYLIKTRGQQVTLSCSPISGHRSVSWYQQTPGQGLQFLFEYFSETQRNKGNFPGRFSGRQFSNSRSEMNVSTLELGDSALYLCAPKRRRNNEQFFGPGTRLTVL.

The chain uses TRBV11-3 and TRBJ2-3; D not resolved. The germline V gene has CDR1 SGHNT and CDR2 YENEEA. The CDR3 totals 13 residues. Trimming pared 1 base from V and 1 base from J, leaving 3 bases between. CDR3 in amino acids: CASSLGGTDTQYF. CDR3 DNA sequence: TGTGCCAGCAGCTTAGGGGGCACAGATACGCAGTATTTT. The complete variable domain, with remaining parts taken from reference TRBV11-3 and TRBJ2-3, reads EAGVVQSPRYKIIEKKQPVAFWCNPISGHNTLYWYLQNLGQGPELLIRYENEEAVDDSQLPKDRFSAERLKGVDSTLKIQPAELGDSAVYLCASSLGGTDTQYFGPGTRLTVL.

The chain employs TRBV13 and TRBJ2-5, with a weak D call TRBD2 (6 bases). CDR3 length: 17 residues. The germline V gene has CDR1 PRHDT and CDR2 FYEKMQ (reference sequence). Trimming took 2 bases from V and 3 from J, leaving 19 bases between them. CDR3 nucleotide sequence: TGTGCCAGCAGCTTATCCCGATTCGGAGGGGAGGAAGAGACCCAGTACTTC. This gives the protein CASSLSRFGGEEETQYF.

The rearrangement uses TRBV6-1 and TRBJ1-2; D gene ambiguous. The length of the CDR3 is 13 residues. CDR1 MNHNS and CDR2 SASEGT come from the germline V gene. The germline V and J ends were trimmed by 2 bases and 7 bases, with 11 bases remaining between them. CDR3 nucleotides: TGTGCCAGCAGTGAAATCTCTTGGGGTGGCTACACCTTC. This encodes CASSEISWGGYTF.

The chain links TRBV29-1 to TRBJ2-7; D call uncertain. There are 13 residues in the CDR3. Trimming pared 2 bases from V and 2 bases from J, leaving 10 bases between. CDR1 is SQVTM, CDR2 ANQGSEA, per germline. The CDR3 spells CSVEQDHPYEQYF. In DNA form, the CDR3 reads TGCAGCGTTGAACAGGACCACCCCTACGAGCAGTACTTC.

This clone came up a few times. The V and J genes are TRBV6-6 and TRBJ2-7, with 9 nucleotides matching TRBD1. The CDR3 loop spans 15 amino acids. The trim removed 6 bases at V and 3 bases at J, leaving 9 bases unmatched. The germline V gene has CDR1 MNHNY and CDR2 SVGAGI (reference sequence). The CDR3 nucleotides read TGTGCCAGCAGGACAGGGGGGCTTTGGGACTACGAGCAGTACTTC. Protein: CASRTGGLWDYEQYF.

The rearrangement links TRBV18 to TRBJ1-4; no firm D call. Trimming stripped 6 bases from V and 0 bases from J, with 8 bases between. The CDR3 runs to 14 residues. CDR1 and CDR2 from the germline V gene are KGHSH and LQKENI. The CDR3 region is CASSPRTTNEKLFF. The CDR3 DNA reads as TGTGCCAGCTCTCCGCGGACAACTAATGAAAAACTGTTTTTT. The complete variable domain, with remaining parts taken from reference TRBV18 and TRBJ1-4, reads NAGVMQNPRHLVRRRGQEARLRCSPMKGHSHVYWYRQLPEEGLKFMVYLQKENIIDESGMPKERFSAEFPKEGPSILRIQQVVRGDSAAYFCASSPRTTNEKLFFGSGTQLSVL.

The rearrangement links TRBV10-2 to TRBJ2-7; TRBD2 aligns across 11 bases. The CDR3 has 15 amino acids. Germline CDR1 WSHSY, CDR2 SAAADI. J was trimmed by 2 bases and V by 8 bases; bases with no gene match: 8. CDR3 DNA sequence: TGCGCCAGCGCCACCGGGACTAGCGGTCCCTACGAGCAGTACTTC. Its protein is CASATGTSGPYEQYF.

The gene calls are TRBV7-6 and TRBJ2-3, with D perhaps TRBD2 (6 bases). CDR1 SGHVS and CDR2 FNYEAQ come from the germline V gene. This CDR3 is built from 16 residues. V shed 6 bases and J shed 3 bases, with 19 bases lying between them. Here the CDR3 DNA reads TGTGCCAGCAGTCTCCTGACTAGTCTGGGTACAGATACGCAGTATTTT. This codes for CASSLLTSLGTDTQYF. Full variable domain (remainder filled in from reference TRBV7-6 and TRBJ2-3): GAGVSQSPRYKVTKRGQDVALRCDPISGHVSLYWYRQALGQGPEFLTYFNYEAQQDKSGLPNDRFSAERPEGSISTLTIQRTEQRDSAMYRCASSLLTSLGTDTQYFGPGTRLTVL.

The CDR3 spells CASLAASDFRFF. CDR3 nucleotides: TGTGCCAGCCTCGCCGCATCCGATTTCCGGTTCTTC. V usage is TRBV2 and J usage is TRBJ2-1; D remains ambiguous. Germline CDR1 is SNHLY and CDR2 is FYNNEI. V lost 8 bases to trimming and J lost 15 bases, with 20 bases between them. CDR3 length: 12 residues.

This chain connects TRBV13 to TRBJ2-3; 7 bases agree with TRBD2. The CDR3 loop spans 17 amino acids. The V segment lost 0 bases and the J segment 3 bases; nucleotides outside the gene matches: 9. Germline loops: CDR1 PRHDT, CDR2 FYEKMQ (reference sequence). The CDR3 coding sequence is TGTGCCAGCAGCTTAGGCCGATTATGGGAGGGAACAGATACGCAGTATTTT. Amino acid sequence: CASSLGRLWEGTDTQYF.

This clone has a handful of counts. V is TRBV5-4 and J is TRBJ1-1, with 8 bases fitting TRBD1. Germline V gene lookup returns CDR1 SGHNT and CDR2 YYREEE (reference sequence). The CDR3 totals 13 residues. V lost 0 bases to trimming and J lost 5 bases; unmatched junction nucleotides: 0. DNA for the CDR3: TGTGCCAGCAGCTTGGACAGGGGGACTGAAGCTTTCTTT. It specifies CASSLDRGTEAFF.

The chain recombines TRBV7-8 with TRBJ2-7; the match to TRBD2 covers 7 bases. The CDR3 length is 15 residues. Losses at the gene ends were 5 bases for V and 9 bases for J; bases not matched to a gene: 16. Germline CDR1 reads SGHVS; CDR2 reads FQNEAQ. CDR3 coding DNA: TGTGCCAGCAGCCCCGAAGCGGGCGGGAGTTCGGTGCAGTACTTC. Its translation is CASSPEAGGSSVQYF.

This sequence joins TRBV10-2 and TRBJ1-3; D not resolved. The germline gives CDR1 WSHSY, CDR2 SAAADI. The V gene lost 8 bases and the J gene lost 0 bases, with 11 bases spanning the gap. This CDR3 is 14 amino acids long. This chain's CDR3 is CASRRLSSGNTIYF. The CDR3 region has the DNA TGCGCCAGCCGTCGCCTGAGCTCTGGAAACACCATATATTTT.

The CDR3 here is CSVAGLAGPTDTQYF. As DNA, the CDR3 is TGCAGCGTGGCTGGACTAGCGGGCCCCACAGATACGCAGTATTTT. V usage is TRBV29-1 and J usage is TRBJ2-3; TRBD2 agrees at 11 bases. The germline V gene has CDR1 SQVTM and CDR2 ANQGSEA. With V trimmed by 6 bases and J by 2 bases, 7 bases remained unmatched. This CDR3 region has 15 residues.